The next 10 T cell receptor beta chains were all read from a single sample in a study of OX40 agonist ivuxolimab in advanced cancers. The method was immunoSEQ multiplex PCR; TCRdb's version includes in-frame clones alone and lacks a portion of them. The table has over 40,000 clones, approximately 83% seen once. The specimen was CD4+ or CD8+ T cells sorted from blood, collected in a trial of the OX40 agonist ivuxolimab. All receptors derive from an adult with an advanced solid tumor such as melanoma, head and neck, liver or kidney cancer.

The chain links TRBV18 to TRBJ2-5; D might be TRBD2 (6 bases). Germline CDR1 and CDR2: KGHSH and LQKENI. CDR3 length: 17 amino acids. V lost 2 bases and J 5 bases, leaving 21 bases between the germline ends. The CDR3 here is CASSPIPGRSRGETQYF. CDR3 nucleotide sequence: TGTGCCAGCTCACCAATCCCCGGACGAAGTCGGGGGGAGACCCAGTACTTC.

The chain is built from TRBV2 and TRBJ2-3; 8 bases agree with TRBD2. The CDR3 length is 14 residues. CDR1 and CDR2 (germline): SNHLY, FYNNEI. Unmatched junction bases numbered 5, after V lost 7 bases and J lost 2 bases. This CDR3 reads CASKVGGVTDTQYF. CDR3 coding DNA: TGTGCCAGCAAGGTCGGGGGGGTCACAGATACGCAGTATTTT.

The chain recombines TRBV5-4 with TRBJ1-4; D might be TRBD1 (5 bases). The germline gives CDR1 SGHNT, CDR2 YYREEE (reference sequence). The CDR3 covers 13 residues. V shed 5 bases and J shed 13 bases, with 18 bases lying between them. The CDR3, as DNA: TGTGCCAGCAGTTATGCACCCCCGGGGGGACTGTTTTTT. Its protein product is CASSYAPPGGLFF.

CDR3 in DNA: TGTGCTAGTGGTTTGGCAGGGGGGGCGAACACCGGGGAGCTGTTTTTT. Translated: CASGLAGGANTGELFF. This rearrangement joins TRBV12-5 to TRBJ2-2; D is tentatively TRBD1 or TRBD2 (7 bases each). Germline V gives CDR1 LGHNT, CDR2 FRNRAP. Trimming removed 1 base at V and 0 bases at J, with 9 bases between. The CDR3 is 16 residues long.

This rearrangement joins TRBV11-3 to TRBJ1-2, with 7 bases matching TRBD1. This CDR3 contains 12 residues. With 5 bases clipped from V and 8 bases from J, the junction kept 5 bases outside the gene matches. From germline, CDR1 is SGHNT and CDR2 YENEEA. The CDR3 loop is CASSTDRVGYTF. CDR3 sequence (DNA): TGTGCCAGCAGCACCGACAGGGTCGGCTACACCTTC.

This chain joins TRBV5-6 and TRBJ2-2; D gene ambiguous. The V gene's germline CDR1 is SGHDT and CDR2 YYEEEE. The CDR3 loop spans 14 amino acids. V was pared by 0 bases and J by 4 bases, with 7 bases between. The CDR3 reads CASSLGLGTGELFF. CDR3 DNA: TGTGCCAGCAGCTTGGGTTTGGGCACCGGGGAGCTGTTTTTT.

The rearrangement uses TRBV9 and TRBJ1-5, with 7 bases fitting TRBD1. Germline trimming cut 7 bases from V and 1 base from J; bases unmatched to any gene: 5. CDR1 is SGDLS, CDR2 YYNGEE, per germline. This CDR3 is built from 14 residues. CDR3 in amino acids: CASSGGGSNQPQHF. As DNA, the CDR3 is TGTGCCAGCTCAGGGGGGGGAAGCAATCAGCCCCAGCATTTT.

The rearrangement links TRBV5-4 to TRBJ1-5; D is ambiguous. This CDR3 contains 13 residues. Trimming removed 3 bases at V and 4 bases at J, with 8 bases between. The germline gives CDR1 SGHNT, CDR2 YYREEE (reference sequence). This chain's CDR3 is CASSSVHNQPQHF. The CDR3 DNA sequence: TGTGCCAGCAGCTCCGTCCATAATCAGCCCCAGCATTTT.

The chain carries TRBV4-1 and TRBJ2-1, with 10 bases fitting TRBD2. Trimming at V came to 0 bases and at J to 9 bases, leaving 11 bases not matched to a gene. Germline V gives CDR1 MGHRA, CDR2 YSYEKL. The CDR3 spans 17 residues. CDR3 bases: TGCGCCAGCAGCCAAGAAGGCTCAGCGGGGGGGAATGGTGAGCAGTTCTTC. Protein sequence: CASSQEGSAGGNGEQFF.

The rearrangement links TRBV7-9 to TRBJ2-3; no firm D call. Germline CDR1 and CDR2: SEHNR and FQNEAQ (reference sequence). V was clipped by 2 bases and J by 0 bases, with 9 bases between them. The CDR3 runs to 15 residues. CDR3 residues: CASSLIAASTDTQYF. For the CDR3, the DNA is TGTGCCAGCAGCTTAATAGCTGCTAGCACAGATACGCAGTATTTT.